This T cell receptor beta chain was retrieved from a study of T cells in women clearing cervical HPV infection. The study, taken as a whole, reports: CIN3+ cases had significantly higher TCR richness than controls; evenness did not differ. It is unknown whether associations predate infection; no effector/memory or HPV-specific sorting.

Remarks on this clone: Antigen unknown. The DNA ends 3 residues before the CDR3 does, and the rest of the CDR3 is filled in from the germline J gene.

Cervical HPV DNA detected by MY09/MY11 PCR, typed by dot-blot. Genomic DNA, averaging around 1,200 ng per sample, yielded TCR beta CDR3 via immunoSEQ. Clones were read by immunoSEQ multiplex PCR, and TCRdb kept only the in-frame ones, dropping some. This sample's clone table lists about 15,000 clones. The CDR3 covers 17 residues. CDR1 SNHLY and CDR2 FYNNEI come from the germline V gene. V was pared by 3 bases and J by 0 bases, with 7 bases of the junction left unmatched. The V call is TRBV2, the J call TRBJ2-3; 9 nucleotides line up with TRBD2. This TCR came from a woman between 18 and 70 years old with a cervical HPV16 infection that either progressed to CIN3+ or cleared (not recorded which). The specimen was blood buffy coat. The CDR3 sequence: CASSDGRGGSSTDTQYF. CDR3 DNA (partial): TGTGCCAGCAGTGATGGGCGGGGGGGCTCTAGCACAGATACG.